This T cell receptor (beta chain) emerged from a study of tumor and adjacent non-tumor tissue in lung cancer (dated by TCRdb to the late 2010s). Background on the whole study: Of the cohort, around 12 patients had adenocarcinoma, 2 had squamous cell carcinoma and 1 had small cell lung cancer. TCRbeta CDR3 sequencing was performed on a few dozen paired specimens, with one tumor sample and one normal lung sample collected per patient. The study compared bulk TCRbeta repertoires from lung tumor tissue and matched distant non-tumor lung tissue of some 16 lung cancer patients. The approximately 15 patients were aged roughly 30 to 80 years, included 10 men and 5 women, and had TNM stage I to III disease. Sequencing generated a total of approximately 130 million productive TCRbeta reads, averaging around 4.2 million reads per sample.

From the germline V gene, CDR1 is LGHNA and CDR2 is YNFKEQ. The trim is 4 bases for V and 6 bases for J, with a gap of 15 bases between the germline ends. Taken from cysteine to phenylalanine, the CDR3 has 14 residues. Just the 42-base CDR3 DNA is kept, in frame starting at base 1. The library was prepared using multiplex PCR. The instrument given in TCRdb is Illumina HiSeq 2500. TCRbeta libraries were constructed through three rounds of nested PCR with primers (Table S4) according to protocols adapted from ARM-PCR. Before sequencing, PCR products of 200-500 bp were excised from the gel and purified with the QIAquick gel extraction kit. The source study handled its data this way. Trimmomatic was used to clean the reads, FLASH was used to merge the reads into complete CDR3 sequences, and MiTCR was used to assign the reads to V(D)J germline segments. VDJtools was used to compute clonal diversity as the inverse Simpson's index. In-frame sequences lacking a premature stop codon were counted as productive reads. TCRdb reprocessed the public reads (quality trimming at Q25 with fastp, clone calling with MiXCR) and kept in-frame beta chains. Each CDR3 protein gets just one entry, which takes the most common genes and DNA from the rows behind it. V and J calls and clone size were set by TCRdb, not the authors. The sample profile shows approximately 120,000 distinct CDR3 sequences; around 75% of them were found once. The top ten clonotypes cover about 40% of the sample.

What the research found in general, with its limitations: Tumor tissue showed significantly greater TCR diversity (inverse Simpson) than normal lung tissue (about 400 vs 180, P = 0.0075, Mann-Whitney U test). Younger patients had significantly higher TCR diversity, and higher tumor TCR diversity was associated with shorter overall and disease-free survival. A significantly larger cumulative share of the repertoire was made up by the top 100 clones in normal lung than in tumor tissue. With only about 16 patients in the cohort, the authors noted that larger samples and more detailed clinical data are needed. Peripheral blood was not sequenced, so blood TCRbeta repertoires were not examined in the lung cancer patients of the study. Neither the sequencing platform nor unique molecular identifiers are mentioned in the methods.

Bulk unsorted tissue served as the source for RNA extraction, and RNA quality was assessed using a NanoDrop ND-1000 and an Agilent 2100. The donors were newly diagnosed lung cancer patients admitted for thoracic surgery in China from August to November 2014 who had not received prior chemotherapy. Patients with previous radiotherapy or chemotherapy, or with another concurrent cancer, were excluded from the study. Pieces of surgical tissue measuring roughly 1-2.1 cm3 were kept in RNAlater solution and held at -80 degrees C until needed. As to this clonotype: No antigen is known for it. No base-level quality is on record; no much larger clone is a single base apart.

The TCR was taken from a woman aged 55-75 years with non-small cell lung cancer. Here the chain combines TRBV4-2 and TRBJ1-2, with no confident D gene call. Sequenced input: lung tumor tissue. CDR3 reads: CASSLDLGVDGYTF. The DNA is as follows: TGTGCCAGCAGCCTAGATCTGGGAGTTGATGGCTACACCTTC.